This paragraph reports one TCR beta chain. Antigen unknown. The sample comes from a study of T-cell reconstitution after alpha-beta-depleted transplantation in children. Study-level results: There were reportedly several hundred expanded graft clones from which alpha-beta T cells came about two months after transplant. Fresh T-cell production supplied most of the T-cell counts and diversity seen one year after transplant.

Unique molecular identifiers were used to barcode this TCRbeta library. TCRdb redid the calling of the PCR reads with MiXCR, one entry per CDR3 protein. The sample contains 450,000 to 600,000 distinct CDR3 sequences, about an eighth of which appear only once. V shed 5 bases and J shed 0 bases, with 14 bases lying between them. Looked up from germline, CDR1 is MNHEY and CDR2 is SVGEGT. This CDR3 has 16 amino acids. V and J are TRBV6-2 or TRBV6-3 and TRBJ2-4; TRBD1 or TRBD2 may be the D gene (5 bases each). The TCR originated in a male patient under 18 who had a stem cell transplant for acute myeloid leukemia, so the T cells may come from the graft donor. Sample: PBMCs, mostly from graft donor cells, taken 360 days after TCRalphabeta/CD19-depleted stem cell transplant. CDR3 loop: CASSPNWDVAKNIQYF. The CDR3 DNA follows: TGTGCCAGCAGTCCAAACTGGGACGTAGCCAAAAACATTCAGTACTTC.